This T cell receptor beta chain was recovered during a study of T-cell reconstitution after alpha-beta-depleted transplantation in children. This clonotype was recorded at least ten times. V gave up 6 bases and J gave up 2 bases; unmatched junction bases: 12. There are 16 residues in the CDR3. Germline V CDR1 and CDR2: SGHRS, YFSETQ. This sample's TCRbeta library carried unique molecular identifier barcodes. Via MiXCR, TCRdb re-called the PCR reads, giving one row per CDR3 protein. The repertoire holds around 500,000 distinct CDR3 sequences, around 12% seen once, with around 5.6% in the top ten. This chain connects TRBV5-1 to TRBJ2-3; 7 nucleotides align to TRBD2. This TCR was sampled from a human donor who donated a stem cell graft to a child with combined immunodeficiency. The sample was PBMCs from the stem cell graft donor, taken from the stem cell graft. The CDR3 coding sequence is TGCGCCAGCAACAACAGGAGGCTAGCGGACACAGATACGCAGTATTTT. Translating it yields CASNNRRLADTDTQYF.